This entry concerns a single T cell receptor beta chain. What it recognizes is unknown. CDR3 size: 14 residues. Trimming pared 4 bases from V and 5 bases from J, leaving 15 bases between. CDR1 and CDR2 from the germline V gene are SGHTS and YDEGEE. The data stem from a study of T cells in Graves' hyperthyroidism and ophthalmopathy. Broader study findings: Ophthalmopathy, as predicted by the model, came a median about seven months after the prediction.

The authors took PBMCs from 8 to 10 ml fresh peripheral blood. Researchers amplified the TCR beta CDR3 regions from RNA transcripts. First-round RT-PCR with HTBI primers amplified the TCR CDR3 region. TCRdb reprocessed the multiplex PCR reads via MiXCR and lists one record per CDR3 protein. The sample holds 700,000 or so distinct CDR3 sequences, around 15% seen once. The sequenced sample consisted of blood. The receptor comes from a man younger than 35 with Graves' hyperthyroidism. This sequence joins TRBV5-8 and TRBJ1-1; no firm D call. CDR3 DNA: TGTGCCAGCAGCCAAGATCGACCGGGGACTGAAGCTTTCTTT. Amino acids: CASSQDRPGTEAFF.